Below, 24 T cell receptor beta chains from the same sample are listed, as sequenced in a study of shared clonotypes between healthy human individuals. The protocol was immunoSEQ multiplex PCR, while the TCRdb copy is restricted to in-frame clones and leaves out a portion. The sample gives under 600,000 clones, roughly 95% of which show up once; about 0.059% is in the top ten. Material for sequencing was naive CD4+ T cells sorted from blood. The subset is: CD45RA+ positively selected. The receptors were sampled from a woman aged 25 to 39 in good health.

The chain recombines TRBV5-4 with TRBJ2-2, with TRBD2 as a possible D gene (5 bases). The CDR3 is made up of 17 amino acids. Trimming removed 0 bases from V and 0 bases from J, with 12 bases in between. Germline loops: CDR1 SGHNT, CDR2 YYREEE (reference sequence). CDR3 in amino acids: CASSLAGLAANTGELFF. The CDR3 coding sequence is TGTGCCAGCAGCTTGGCGGGCCTAGCAGCGAACACCGGGGAGCTGTTTTTT.

The CDR3 DNA reads TGTGCCAGCAATCCCCGCTCGGCAGATACGCAGTATTTT. It translates to CASNPRSADTQYF. V gene TRBV2 combines with J gene TRBJ2-3; D ambiguous. The CDR3 covers 13 residues. Germline CDR1 reads SNHLY; CDR2 reads FYNNEI. V lost 7 bases and J 4 bases, leaving 12 bases between the germline ends.

This chain's CDR3 is CASKRTGTYEQYF. The DNA for the CDR3 is TGTGCCAGCAAACGGACAGGGACCTACGAGCAGTACTTC. The chain uses TRBV6-5 and TRBJ2-7; 8 bases align to TRBD1. The CDR3 extends over 13 amino acids. V lost 7 bases to trimming and J lost 2 bases; unmatched junction nucleotides: 4. Looked up from germline, CDR1 is MNHEY and CDR2 is SVGAGI.

This clone was seen only a few times. The gene calls are TRBV19 and TRBJ1-5, with D unresolved. Trimming left V 5 bases short and J 0 bases short, with 8 bases between. The germline gives CDR1 LNHDA, CDR2 SQIVND (reference sequence). This CDR3 spans 14 amino acids. CDR3 protein: CASSSTISNQPQHF. The CDR3 nucleotides read TGTGCCAGTAGTTCCACTATTAGCAATCAGCCCCAGCATTTT.

V usage is TRBV2 and J usage is TRBJ2-1; 12 positions agree with TRBD2. The CDR3 is 15 residues long. Germline lookup yields CDR1 SNHLY and CDR2 FYNNEI. Germline trimming cut 6 bases from V and 7 bases from J; bases unmatched to any gene: 7. The CDR3 here is CASRLLAGGKNEQFF. The CDR3 DNA reads TGTGCCAGCAGGCTACTAGCGGGAGGAAAGAATGAGCAGTTCTTC.

This chain uses TRBV18 with TRBJ2-3, with D unclear. The germline V and J ends were trimmed by 3 bases and 2 bases, with 9 bases remaining between them. CDR1 and CDR2 (germline): KGHSH, LQKENI. This CDR3 has 14 residues. CDR3 coding DNA: TGTGCCAGCTCACCCACGGACCCCACAGATACGCAGTATTTT. It encodes CASSPTDPTDTQYF.

This chain joins TRBV21-1 and TRBJ1-5. TRBV21-1 is a pseudogene segment. There are 12 residues in the CDR3. The CDR3 loop is CASSKVNQPQHF. DNA for the CDR3: TGTGCCAGCAGCAAAGTCAATCAGCCCCAGCATTTT.

The genes are TRBV6-5 and TRBJ2-7; 9 nucleotides line up with TRBD1. There are 15 residues in the CDR3. Trimming removed 6 bases from V and 5 bases from J; junction bases left unmatched: 11. CDR1 is MNHEY and CDR2 is SVGAGI in the germline V gene. The DNA for the CDR3 is TGTGCCAGCAGCTCGAGCGGGACAGGGTGGCACGAGCAGTACTTC. Translating it yields CASSSSGTGWHEQYF.

This chain joins TRBV5-1 and TRBJ1-1; no clear D. Germline V gene lookup returns CDR1 SGHRS and CDR2 YFSETQ. Trimming stripped 0 bases from V and 0 bases from J, with 9 bases between. The CDR3 length is 15 residues. The DNA of the CDR3 is TGCGCCAGCAGCTTGGCAACCGGGGTGAACACTGAAGCTTTCTTT. This translates into CASSLATGVNTEAFF.

V usage is TRBV23-1 and J usage is TRBJ2-7; D might be TRBD2 (6 bases). TRBV23-1 is reported as an ORF; its role is uncertain. V lost 3 bases to trimming and J lost 0 bases, with 9 bases between them. This CDR3 has 14 residues. CDR3 nucleotides: TGCGCCAGCAGTCAGGGGGGACTCTCCTACGAGCAGTACTTC. As protein: CASSQGGLSYEQYF.

V gene TRBV19 combines with J gene TRBJ1-3, with D uncertain. This CDR3 is built from 14 residues. Per the germline V gene, CDR1 is LNHDA and CDR2 is SQIVND (reference sequence). The V and J ends lost 7 bases and 0 bases respectively, with 10 bases between them. Here the CDR3 reads CASMSASSGNTIYF. CDR3 bases: TGTGCCAGTATGAGCGCGAGCTCTGGAAACACCATATATTTT.

The chain combines TRBV28 with TRBJ2-3; 8 bases map to TRBD2. The CDR3 has 16 amino acids. J gave up 0 bases and V 4 bases, and 6 bases lay outside the gene matches. Germline CDR1 MDHEN, CDR2 SYDVKM. The CDR3 nucleotides read TGTGCCAGCAGTTCTCCCAGCGGGAGAAGCACAGATACGCAGTATTTT. It specifies CASSSPSGRSTDTQYF.

The CDR3 region is CASSSYPPGGNQPQHF. In DNA, the CDR3 is TGTGCCAGCAGTTCCTACCCCCCCGGAGGGAATCAGCCCCAGCATTTT. This chain uses TRBV28 with TRBJ1-5; D remains unclear. CDR1 is MDHEN and CDR2 is SYDVKM in the germline V gene. CDR3 length: 16 residues. The ends were cut back, 4 bases at V and 4 bases at J, with 17 bases in the middle.

CDR3 residues: CASSVKGTSNYGYTF. As DNA, the CDR3 is TGTGCCAGCAGCGTAAAAGGGACGTCTAACTATGGCTACACCTTC. V usage is TRBV9 and J usage is TRBJ1-2, with a tentative D call TRBD1 (5 bases). Per germline, CDR1 SGDLS and CDR2 YYNGEE. The CDR3 loop spans 15 amino acids. Trimming removed 1 base at V and 0 bases at J, with 10 bases between. The variable domain in full, with the rest retrieved from reference TRBV9 and TRBJ1-2, is DSGVTQTPKHLITATGQRVTLRCSPRSGDLSVYWYQQSLDQGLQFLIQYYNGEERAKGNILERFSAQQFPDLHSELNLSSLELGDSALYFCASSVKGTSNYGYTFGSGTRLTVV.

The rearrangement uses TRBV9 and TRBJ2-4; 9 bases are shared with TRBD1. Trimming cost V 2 bases and J 4 bases; bases outside gene matches: 1. The CDR3 is 14 residues long. From germline, CDR1 is SGDLS and CDR2 YYNGEE. The CDR3 region is CASSVGTGKNIQYF. DNA for the CDR3: TGTGCCAGCAGCGTTGGGACAGGGAAAAACATTCAGTACTTC.

The rearrangement uses TRBV18 and TRBJ2-1; 13 positions agree with TRBD2. CDR3 size: 15 residues. The germline gives CDR1 KGHSH, CDR2 LQKENI. Trimming cost V 3 bases and J 8 bases; bases outside gene matches: 4. The CDR3 protein is CASSPGLAGDDEQFF. The CDR3 DNA sequence: TGTGCCAGCTCACCCGGACTAGCGGGAGACGATGAGCAGTTCTTC.

The J gene is TRBJ2-3, the V gene TRBV28; no reliable D call. V lost 7 bases, J lost 1 base, and 6 bases lay in between. The length of the CDR3 is 12 residues. Germline V gene data show CDR1 as MDHEN and CDR2 as SYDVKM. The CDR3 protein is CASTLGTDTQYF. DNA for the CDR3: TGTGCCAGCACCTTGGGCACAGATACGCAGTATTTT. Based on the CDR3 plus reference TRBV28 and TRBJ2-3, the full variable domain is DVKVTQSSRYLVKRTGEKVFLECVQDMDHENMFWYRQDPGLGLRLIYFSYDVKMKEKGDIPEGYSVSREKKERFSLILESASTNQTSMYLCASTLGTDTQYFGPGTRLTVL.

The rearrangement joins TRBV30 to TRBJ1-4; D gene unclear. The CDR3 runs to 14 residues. Germline lookup yields CDR1 GTSNPN and CDR2 SVGIG (reference sequence). Trimming cost V 0 bases and J 7 bases, with 12 bases left between them. The CDR3 nucleotides are TGTGCCTGGAGTGTTGGGGTAGGGCCTGAAAAACTGTTTTTT. Residues: CAWSVGVGPEKLFF.

In this sample, this clone turned up once. The chain recombines TRBV7-2 with TRBJ2-7; weak D call: TRBD1 (5 bases). The CDR3 spans 16 residues. CDR1 SGHTA and CDR2 FQGNSA come from the germline V gene. V gave up 4 bases and J gave up 0 bases, with 16 bases separating them. CDR3 loop: CASSWGGTDLSYEQYF. The DNA for the CDR3 is TGTGCCAGCAGCTGGGGCGGCACAGACCTCTCCTACGAGCAGTACTTC. Full variable domain (rest looked up from reference TRBV7-2 and TRBJ2-7): GAGVSQSPSNKVTEKGKDVELRCDPISGHTALYWYRQSLGQGLEFLIYFQGNSAPDKSGLPSDRFSAERTGGSVSTLTIQRTQQEDSAVYLCASSWGGTDLSYEQYFGPGTRLTVT.

The chain is built from TRBV7-6 and TRBJ2-3; 9 nucleotides agree with TRBD2. Germline CDR1 is SGHVS and CDR2 is FNYEAQ. Trimming at V came to 5 bases and at J to 5 bases, leaving 17 bases not matched to a gene. The CDR3 extends over 18 amino acids. The CDR3 region is CASSAQTLSGSKQDTQYF. In nucleotides, the CDR3 is TGTGCCAGCAGCGCACAGACCCTTAGCGGGAGTAAGCAAGATACGCAGTATTTT. The whole variable domain, filled in from reference TRBV7-6 and TRBJ2-3, reads GAGVSQSPRYKVTKRGQDVALRCDPISGHVSLYWYRQALGQGPEFLTYFNYEAQQDKSGLPNDRFSAERPEGSISTLTIQRTEQRDSAMYRCASSAQTLSGSKQDTQYFGPGTRLTVL.

The chain uses TRBV2 and TRBJ1-2, with a possible D match to TRBD1 (5 bases). The CDR3 has 14 residues. Between the trimmed V and J ends, which lost 1 base and 7 bases, there was a span of 13 bases. The germline V gene has CDR1 SNHLY and CDR2 FYNNEI. CDR3 residues: CASSEVGARVGYTF. DNA of the CDR3: TGTGCCAGCAGTGAAGTCGGGGCGCGGGTTGGCTACACCTTC.

This chain uses TRBV2 with TRBJ2-5, with 9 bases that match TRBD2. The J call is doubtful: the DNA matches TRBJ2-7 better. The CDR3 extends over 14 amino acids. Germline V CDR1 and CDR2: SNHLY, FYNNEI. The CDR3 region has the DNA TGTGCCAGCAGTATCCGACTAGCGGCTTACGAGCAGTACTTC. It specifies CASSIRLAAYEQYF.

A word on this clone: The same CDR3 can be traced to other DNA sequences in this sample. The chain employs TRBV25-1 and TRBJ1-1; possibly TRBD1 for D (5 bases). The germline CDR1 and CDR2 sequences are MGHDK and SYGVNS. Deletions cut 4 bases from V and 8 bases from J, with 8 bases between. The CDR3 loop spans 11 amino acids. CDR3 loop: CASSGGREAFF. Written as DNA, the CDR3 is TGTGCCAGCAGTGGGGGACGGGAAGCTTTCTTT.

CDR3 sequence (DNA): TGTGCCAGCGGCCGCGGCGGGAAGCAAGAGACCCAGTACTTC. It translates to CASGRGGKQETQYF. The rearrangement joins TRBV7-2 to TRBJ2-5; D is perhaps TRBD2 (6 bases). Trimming took 8 bases from V and 2 from J, leaving 15 bases between them. The CDR3 extends over 14 amino acids. The V gene's germline CDR1 is SGHTA and CDR2 FQGNSA.